A selection of T cell receptor beta chains follows, all from one sample in a study of early T cells in non-severe SARS-CoV-2 infection. TCRdb passed the 5' RACE reads through MiXCR, listing each CDR3 protein once. Of 75,000 to 100,000 distinct CDR3 sequences listed, 11% to 15% are singletons. Specimen: whole blood. Receptors originate from an adult who was a healthcare worker with PCR-confirmed SARS-CoV-2 infection or an uninfected control (not recorded which). The CDR3 runs from the conserved cysteine through the conserved F or W. A D gene is named only where the DNA matches it firmly. Size is omitted from some rows. Given values are once, few, many or a class for expanded clones.

>.|TRBV20-1|TRBJ2-3|.
TGCAGTGCCCCAACCGACTTCACAGATACGCAGTATTTT
CSAPTDFTDTQYF
>.|TRBV11-2|TRBJ2-7|.
TGTGCCAGCAGCTTAAGGACCAATAATGTCTACGAGCAGTACTTC
CASSLRTNNVYEQYF
>TRBD1|TRBV20-1|TRBJ2-7|few
TGCAGTGCTGAAGGGACGGGACAGGGCAGCGAGCAGTACTTC
CSAEGTGQGSEQYF
>.|TRBV29-1|TRBJ2-6|few
TGCAGCGTCGGGAGCTCTGGGGCCAACGTCCTGACTTTC
CSVGSSGANVLTF
>TRBD1|TRBV19|TRBJ2-1|few
TGTGCCAGTACCCCTCAGGGGGTAGCTGCCTACAATGAGCAGTTCTTC
CASTPQGVAAYNEQFF
>.|TRBV6-5|TRBJ1-2|few
TGTGCCAGCAGCAGGGGAGGCGGCGGCTACACCTTC
CASSRGGGGYTF
>.|TRBV4-2|TRBJ1-1|.
TGTGTCAGCAGCCTAAGGGTAGGGAGAACTGAAGCTTTCTTT
CVSSLRVGRTEAFF
>TRBD1|TRBV14|TRBJ2-1|few
TGTGCCAGCAGCCAAACCGGACAGGCCTCGCTGCATGAGCAGTTCTTC
CASSQTGQASLHEQFF
>.|TRBV5-1|TRBJ2-2|many
TGCGCCAGCAGCTTGACTAGCAACACCGGGGAGCTGTTTTTT
CASSLTSNTGELFF
>.|TRBV7-2|TRBJ1-1|.
TGTGCCAGCAGCTTTTCAGGGCTGAACACTGAAGCTTTCTTT
CASSFSGLNTEAFF
>.|TRBV7-2|TRBJ2-7|.
TGTGCCAGCAGCTTGCCCTCCTACGAGCAGCACTTC
CASSLPSYEQHF
>TRBD2|TRBV7-9|TRBJ2-1|.
TGTGCCAGCAGCTTAGCCGGACTAGCGATTTACAATGAGCAGTTCTTC
CASSLAGLAIYNEQFF
>.|TRBV4-1|TRBJ1-2|many
TGCGCCAGCAGCCAAATTACAGGGTTGAACTATGGCTACACCTTC
CASSQITGLNYGYTF
>.|TRBV4-1|TRBJ2-3|few
TGCGCCAGCAGCCAAGAGGATGTCGGACGCGGCCTCACAGATACGCAGTATTTT
CASSQEDVGRGLTDTQYF
>.|TRBV2|TRBJ2-4|.
TGTGCCAGCAGTGAAGTGTGGGTAGCCAAAAACATTCAGTACTTC
CASSEVWVAKNIQYF
>TRBD1|TRBV27|TRBJ1-4|many
TGTGCCAGCAGTTTATTCCAGGGGGACGGGGAAAAACTGTTTTTT
CASSLFQGDGEKLFF
>.|TRBV11-2|TRBJ1-3|.
TGTGCCAGCAGCTTAGCCAGGGCTGGAAACACCATATATTTT
CASSLARAGNTIYF
>.|TRBV11-2|TRBJ2-2|few
TGTGCCACCACCGACAGCCTGAACACCGGGGAGCTGTTTTTT
CATTDSLNTGELFF
>.|TRBV7-9|TRBJ1-4|.
TGTGCCAGCAGCTTACCTTCATGGGAGGGGGTTGAAAAACTGTTTTTT
CASSLPSWEGVEKLFF
>.|TRBV19|TRBJ1-5|.
TGTGCCAGTAGTACATCCGGGACACCACATCAGCCCCAGCATTTT
CASSTSGTPHQPQHF
>.|TRBV27|TRBJ2-2|few
TGTGCCAGCAGCGGAGGGAACACCGGGGAGCTGTTTTTT
CASSGGNTGELFF
>.|TRBV7-8|TRBJ1-1|few
TGTGCCAGCAGCCCCGCCGCGGGGGACGGTGAAGCTTTCTTT
CASSPAAGDGEAFF
>.|TRBV3-1|TRBJ1-6|few
TGTGCCAGCAGCCAAGAAGCGGGAGTTTGGTCACCCCTCCACTTT
CASSQEAGVWSPLHF
>.|TRBV20-1|TRBJ2-1|.
TGCAGTGCTAGAGATCCCGGCTCGGCCTACAATGAGCAGTTCTTC
CSARDPGSAYNEQFF
>TRBD1|TRBV12-3/TRBV12-4|TRBJ1-2|.
TGTGCCAGCCGCCCGACAGGGGTATCCTATGGCTACACCTTC
CASRPTGVSYGYTF
>TRBD2|TRBV28|TRBJ2-1|.
TGTGCCAGCAGGCCGGGACTAGCCATTAATGAGCAGTTCTTC
CASRPGLAINEQFF
>.|TRBV10-3|TRBJ1-6|.
TGTGCCATTACAGACGCTCGAAATTCACCCCTCCACTTT
CAITDARNSPLHF